This entry lists 7 T cell receptor beta chains sequenced from one sample in a study of OX40 agonist ivuxolimab in advanced cancers. Some clones are missing from TCRdb's copy, which holds only in-frame ones; the method was immunoSEQ multiplex PCR. The sample consists of about 80,000 clones, roughly 90% of them appearing once. The sample consisted of CD4+ or CD8+ T cells sorted from blood, taken in a trial of the OX40 agonist ivuxolimab. These receptors originate from an adult with an advanced solid tumor such as melanoma, head and neck, liver or kidney cancer.

The rearrangement uses TRBV7-9 and TRBJ2-3, with D uncertain. Germline loops: CDR1 SEHNR, CDR2 FQNEAQ (reference sequence). The CDR3 has 13 residues. The V end was cut by 4 bases, the J end by 3 bases, with 8 bases between. The CDR3 reads CASSSTVTDTQYF. CDR3 sequence (DNA): TGTGCCAGCAGCTCGACCGTGACAGATACGCAGTATTTT.

The chain couples TRBV7-9 to TRBJ1-6; D is perhaps TRBD1 (6 bases). CDR3 length: 14 amino acids. The germline V and J ends were trimmed by 1 base and 8 bases, with 9 bases remaining between them. Germline CDR1 and CDR2: SEHNR and FQNEAQ (reference sequence). As DNA, the CDR3 is TGTGCCAGCAGCTTAGAACAGGGAGATTCACCCCTCCACTTT. Protein product: CASSLEQGDSPLHF.

The chain employs TRBV14 and TRBJ1-4, with TRBD1 as a possible D gene (6 bases). The germline V gene encodes CDR1 SGHDN and CDR2 FVKESK. V lost 3 bases and J lost 1, with 9 bases in between. The CDR3 is made up of 15 amino acids. In nucleotides, the CDR3 is TGTGCCAGCAGCCACTTCAGGGGAACTAATGAAAAACTGTTTTTT. This encodes CASSHFRGTNEKLFF.

This clone was detected only once. The chain combines TRBV5-4 with TRBJ2-7; 10 positions agree with TRBD2. The CDR3 totals 16 residues. Germline CDR1 and CDR2: SGHNT and YYREEE (reference sequence). V was pared by 3 bases and J by 0 bases, with 6 bases of the junction left unmatched. This CDR3 reads CASSSAGLADSYEQYF. CDR3 DNA sequence: TGTGCCAGCAGCTCGGCTGGACTAGCGGACTCCTACGAGCAGTACTTC. The full variable domain, its missing parts supplied by reference TRBV5-4 and TRBJ2-7, is ETGVTQSPTHLIKTRGQQVTLRCSSQSGHNTVSWYQQALGQGPQFIFQYYREEENGRGNFPPRFSGLQFPNYSSELNVNALELDDSALYLCASSSAGLADSYEQYFGPGTRLTVT.

This chain links TRBV2 with TRBJ1-2; D may be TRBD1 (6 bases). CDR3 size: 15 residues. The germline V gene has CDR1 SNHLY and CDR2 FYNNEI. Trimming took 7 bases from V and 0 from J, leaving 15 bases between them. For the CDR3, the DNA is TGTGCCAGCACAGGGTGGACAGAAGCTAACTATGGCTACACCTTC. Protein product: CASTGWTEANYGYTF.

CDR3 nucleotides: TGTGCCAGCAGCTTTAGGATACCGGGACATATGAACACTGAAGCTTTCTTT. It translates to CASSFRIPGHMNTEAFF. V gene TRBV7-2 combines with J gene TRBJ1-1, with D possibly TRBD1 on 6 matching bases. This CDR3 spans 17 amino acids. V shed 3 bases and J shed 0 bases, with 17 bases lying between them. Per the germline V gene, CDR1 is SGHTA and CDR2 is FQGNSA.

CDR3 coding DNA: TGTGCCAGCAGCTTAGATTACGAGCAGTACTTC. Its protein is CASSLDYEQYF. The chain recombines TRBV11-2 with TRBJ2-7; no clear D. CDR1 is SGHAT and CDR2 is FQNNGV in the germline V gene. V was clipped by 0 bases and J by 4 bases, with 1 base between them. The CDR3 spans 11 residues. Complete variable domain (other parts from reference TRBV11-2 and TRBJ2-7): EAGVAQSPRYKIIEKRQSVAFWCNPISGHATLYWYQQILGQGPKLLIQFQNNGVVDDSQLPKDRFSAERLKGVDSTLKIQPAKLEDSAVYLCASSLDYEQYFGPGTRLTVT.